This T cell receptor (beta chain) was recovered during a study of blood T cell repertoires in COVID-19. The wider study: The study drew acute and convalescent COVID-19 samples from the United States, Italy and Spain. T cells, B-cell-depleted T cells, or PBMCs provided the cDNA or gDNA that served as material.

Under the authors' procedure: Estimated nucleated cell counts came from reference gene primer amplification. This table comes from immunoSEQ multiplex PCR, and its TCRdb copy is limited to in-frame clones, with some not included. V and J calls and clone size are copied from that table; D and trimming were computed from the DNA. This table has about 250,000 clones, around 89% appearing once. Seattle enrolled patients during active infection and tracked them longitudinally. CDR1 and CDR2 (germline): MGHRA, YSYEKL. With V trimmed by 3 bases and J by 0 bases, 11 bases remained unmatched. The CDR3 has 18 residues.

The sample taken for sequencing was peripheral blood. The rearrangement links TRBV4-1 to TRBJ2-1; 7 bases align to TRBD1. The source is a woman aged 60-70 years with COVID-19, enrolled during active disease. The DNA for the CDR3 is TGCGCCAGCAGCCAGATGACACAGGGGAGAGTCTCCTACAATGAGCAGTTCTTC. Translating gives CASSQMTQGRVSYNEQFF.